This T cell receptor (beta chain) was identified during a study of CD8 T cells in ankylosing spondylitis. This clonotype was counted between two and nine times. Its antigen is still unknown. A quantitative 5'-RACE method, one with molecular barcodes, was used to make TCR beta libraries. From the 5' RACE reads, TCRdb called clonotypes with MiXCR, one entry per CDR3 protein. The sample lists a few hundred thousand distinct CDR3 sequences, roughly 17% occurring once. CDR1 SGHDN and CDR2 FVKESK come from the germline V gene. The CDR3 length is 13 residues. Trimming removed 4 bases from V and 9 bases from J, with 13 bases in between. Findings and limits, study-wide: The study identified a TCR beta motif of several highly homologous variants that appeared characteristic of ankylosing spondylitis blood. The disease-linked clones had a CD8+ phenotype and low blood frequencies. Past studies reported some motif variants in reactive arthritis synovial fluid and blood. Disease-linked clones were reportedly significantly enriched in matched ankylosing spondylitis synovial fluid.

Sequencing input: blood, either unsorted or a sorted T cell fraction (not recorded which). This clonotype was sampled from a male donor with ankylosing spondylitis. The chain has TRBV14 and TRBJ2-1, with TRBD1 as a possible D gene (5 bases). The CDR3 DNA reads as TGTGCCAGCAGCCCCCTCGCAGGGCTTGAGCAGTTCTTC. Its translation: CASSPLAGLEQFF. Filled out from reference TRBV14 and TRBJ2-1, the complete variable domain reads EAGVTQFPSHSVIEKGQTVTLRCDPISGHDNLYWYRRVMGKEIKFLLHFVKESKQDESGMPNNRFLAERTGGTYSTLKVQPAELEDSGVYFCASSPLAGLEQFFGPGTRLTVL.